This is a list of T cell receptor beta chains from one sample in a study of T cells in localized non-small cell lung cancer. Here immunoSEQ multiplex PCR was the method, and the copy in TCRdb shows in-frame clones only, minus some. The table shows about 3,000 clones, with roughly 25% occurring only once. The material was lung tumor tissue, obtained before any cancer treatment. Source of these receptors: a man aged 40-75 years with stage III lung adenocarcinoma. CDR3s include the opening cysteine and the closing phenylalanine or tryptophan. The order of the fields is clone size, J gene, D gene, V gene, CDR3 DNA, CDR3 protein. The D gene is left open where the match is weak. A row's size may be missing; if present it is once, few, many or a size class.

few,TRBJ1-5,-,TRBV11-3,TGTGCCAGCAGCCTCAGTGGGACGGCAAATCAGCCCCAGCATTTT,CASSLSGTANQPQHF
large,TRBJ2-2,-,TRBV9,TGTGCCAGCAGCTTTTCACCAGGCGCCCCCGGGGAGCTGTTTTTT,CASSFSPGAPGELFF
-,TRBJ1-1,TRBD1,TRBV19,TGTGCCAGTAGTTCTGGACAGGGTGCCCACACTGAAGCTTTCTTT,CASSSGQGAHTEAFF
medium-sized,TRBJ1-3,TRBD1,TRBV11-3,TGTGCCAGCAGCTTAGTGGACAGGGGAGCGGGAAACACCATATATTTT,CASSLVDRGAGNTIYF
-,TRBJ2-7,-,TRBV7-5,TGTGCCTCTGGGGGGGGGCTCCAATCCTACGAGCAGTACTTC,CASGGGLQSYEQYF
few,TRBJ2-3,TRBD2,TRBV9,TGTGCCAGCAGTGAATACCTAGCGGCCCGCACAGATACGCAGTATTTT,CASSEYLAARTDTQYF
-,TRBJ1-5,-,TRBV6-8,TGTGCCAGCAGTTACTCAGGGGGAATAGGCAATCAGCCCCAGCATTTT,CASSYSGGIGNQPQHF
few,TRBJ1-3,-,TRBV11-3,TGTGCCAGCAGCTTGGGCACGGGACTCTCTGGAAACACCATATATTTT,CASSLGTGLSGNTIYF
few,TRBJ2-7,TRBD1,TRBV10-3,TGTGCCATCAGTGAGTATAAACGCCGGGACAGGACCTACGAGCAGTACTTC,CAISEYKRRDRTYEQYF
-,TRBJ1-1,TRBD1,TRBV11-3,TGTGCCAGCAGCGGAGGGACAGGAACTTTGAACACTGAAGCTTTCTTT,CASSGGTGTLNTEAFF
few,TRBJ1-1,-,TRBV6-8,TGTGCCAGCAGTTATGGCAGGGGAAGCACTGAAGCTTTCTTT,CASSYGRGSTEAFF
-,TRBJ1-1,-,TRBV11-3,TGTGCCAGCAGCCCGTTGGGGGGGGCTCTAAGCACTGAAGCTTTCTTT,CASSPLGGALSTEAFF
-,TRBJ2-5,TRBD2,TRBV18,TGTGCCAGCTCCCAGCTAGCGGGGTTCCAAGAGACCCAGTACTTC,CASSQLAGFQETQYF
few,TRBJ2-7,-,TRBV10-3,TGTGCCATCAGTGAGGCGGGACAGCTCTACGAGCAGTACTTC,CAISEAGQLYEQYF
-,TRBJ2-1,TRBD2,TRBV28,TGTGCCAGCAGTCCCTTATCGGGGGGGGATAACAATGAGCAGTTCTTC,CASSPLSGGDNNEQFF
-,TRBJ1-5,-,TRBV6-8,TGTGCCAGCAGTTCGGCCACATATAGCAATCAGCCCCAGCATTTT,CASSSATYSNQPQHF
-,TRBJ1-4,-,TRBV11-3,TGTGCCAGCAGCCAACGTTGGGCAACTAATGAAAAACTGTTTTTT,CASSQRWATNEKLFF
few,TRBJ1-5,TRBD1,TRBV15,TGTGCCACCAGCCCGGACAGGGGCAATCAGCCCCAGCATTTT,CATSPDRGNQPQHF
-,TRBJ1-4,-,TRBV19,TGTGCCAGTAGTATACGCAGGATTAATGAAAAACTGTTTTTT,CASSIRRINEKLFF
-,TRBJ2-6,-,TRBV6-8,TGTGCCAGCAGTTACTCAAGTGGGGCCAACGTCCTGACTTTC,CASSYSSGANVLTF
-,TRBJ2-4,-,TRBV28,TGTGCCAGCAGCTCCTCTCTGCCGGGGCGGAGGGACATTCAGTACTTC,CASSSSLPGRRDIQYF
few,TRBJ2-7,TRBD2,TRBV6-8,TGTGCCAGCCAGCAGTGGTCTAGCGGGGGGGCCCACGAGCAGTACTTC,CASQQWSSGGAHEQYF
medium-sized,TRBJ2-7,-,TRBV6-8,TGTGCCATCAGTCGTAAGGGGACCTACGAGCAGTACTTC,CAISRKGTYEQYF
-,TRBJ1-2,-,TRBV15,TGTGCCACCAGCAGAGATAGCCAGAACTATGGCTACACCTTC,CATSRDSQNYGYTF
-,TRBJ2-5,-,TRBV29-1,TGCAGCGTTGTTGGCGGGGTGGGAGAGACCCAGTACTTC,CSVVGGVGETQYF
few,TRBJ1-1,-,TRBV1,TGCGCCAGCAGCCAAGTTCTTGGGGGCGGAAAGAGCACTGAAGCTTTCTTT,CASSQVLGGGKSTEAFF
few,TRBJ2-1,-,TRBV6-7,TGTGCCAGCAGTTACGGGGGGATCGGAGGCAATGAGCAGTTCTTC,CASSYGGIGGNEQFF
-,TRBJ1-3,-,TRBV5-1,TGCGCCAGCAGCTTGGCGCTGAGCCCTGGAAACACCATATATTTT,CASSLALSPGNTIYF
few,TRBJ1-4,-,TRBV25-1,TGTGCCAGCAACCGGGCCTCGGGTAGTGAAAAACTGTTTTTT,CASNRASGSEKLFF
-,TRBJ2-5,-,TRBV11-3,TGTGCCAGCAGCTTAACCTCGGGGGAAGAGACCCAGTACTTC,CASSLTSGEETQYF
-,TRBJ2-3,-,TRBV5-1,TGCGCCAGCAGCTCTGAGGGGTGGAGCACAGATACGCAGTATTTT,CASSSEGWSTDTQYF
-,TRBJ1-1,-,TRBV19,TGTGCCAGTAGTGTACGGGGCCGAAGCCTCACTGAAGCTTTCTTT,CASSVRGRSLTEAFF
-,TRBJ1-4,TRBD1,TRBV5-1,TGCGCCAGCAGCCGAGGGACAGTTGAAACTAATGAAAAACTGTTTTTT,CASSRGTVETNEKLFF
few,TRBJ2-4,TRBD2,TRBV11-3,TGTGCCAGCAGCCCCCTGGGAGCGGGGGTTAAGAACATTCAGTACTTC,CASSPLGAGVKNIQYF
-,TRBJ1-1,-,TRBV16,TGTGCCAGCAGCCCCACGGACAGCATGAACACTGAAGCTTTCTTT,CASSPTDSMNTEAFF
few,TRBJ2-5,-,TRBV6-8,TGTGCCAGCAGTCCTCGACAGTTCCAAGAGACCCAGTACTTC,CASSPRQFQETQYF
once,TRBJ1-4,-,TRBV30,TGTGCCTGCCCCTTTCGGACCTCCTCTAATGAAAAACTGTTTTTT,CACPFRTSSNEKLFF
few,TRBJ2-5,-,TRBV15,TGTGCCACCAGTTCACCCATGCGTATGGAGACCCAGTACTTC,CATSSPMRMETQYF
few,TRBJ2-1,-,TRBV23-1,TGCGCCAGCAGCTTTAAGAACGGCGATGAGCAGTTCTTC,CASSFKNGDEQFF
medium-sized,TRBJ1-1,-,TRBV7-2,TGTGCCAGCAGCCCCCGGGAGAACACTGAAGCTTTCTTT,CASSPRENTEAFF
-,TRBJ2-1,TRBD1,TRBV11-3,TGTGCCAGCAGCTTAGTGCAGACAGGGGGTTACTACAATGAGCAGTTCTTC,CASSLVQTGGYYNEQFF
-,TRBJ1-4,-,TRBV9,TGTGCCAGCAGCGCGCTACTAGGGACTAATGAAAAACTGTTTTTT,CASSALLGTNEKLFF
few,TRBJ2-2,-,TRBV6-8,TGTGCCATCAGTGGCAGGGAGTTTACCGGGGAGCTGTTTTTT,CAISGREFTGELFF
-,TRBJ1-3,-,TRBV11-3,TGTGCCAGCAGCTTATCCGGGGCTAATTCTGGAAACACCATATATTTT,CASSLSGANSGNTIYF
-,TRBJ2-5,TRBD2,TRBV11-3,TGTGCCAGCAGCAGGGCGACTAGCGGGATCCCTAAAGAGACCCAGTACTTC,CASSRATSGIPKETQYF
few,TRBJ2-7,-,TRBV6-8,TGTGCCAGCAGTTCCGGGGATGCAATTGCGGGGGAGCAGTACTTC,CASSSGDAIAGEQYF
-,TRBJ1-1,TRBD1,TRBV5-1,TGCGCCAGCAGCCTACAGACAGGGCTGAACACTGAAGCTTTCTTT,CASSLQTGLNTEAFF
medium-sized,TRBJ1-3,-,TRBV7-2,TGTGCCAGCAGCTTAGTTTCTGGAAACACCATATATTTT,CASSLVSGNTIYF
few,TRBJ1-1,-,TRBV30,TGTGCCTGGAGTCGAGCCGGGGGGTTTGCTGAAGCTTTCTTT,CAWSRAGGFAEAFF
few,TRBJ2-2,-,TRBV11-3,TGTGCCAGCAGCCCCCGACAGGACACCGGGGAGCTGTTTTTT,CASSPRQDTGELFF
few,TRBJ2-3,TRBD2,TRBV28,TGTGCCAGCAGTACGATAGCGGGGGATACGCAGTATTTT,CASSTIAGDTQYF
few,TRBJ1-4,-,TRBV6-8,TGTGCCAGCGCACAAAGGGTGGTCTACGAAAAACTGTTTTTT,CASAQRVVYEKLFF